These T cell receptor beta chains were read from a single sample in a study of blood T cell repertoires in COVID-19. Measured with immunoSEQ multiplex PCR; TCRdb has only the in-frame clones, and not every one. The sample yields some 520,000 clones, roughly nine tenths seen once. Sequenced input: peripheral blood. These receptors originate from a man younger than 35 with COVID-19, enrolled during active disease. The CDR3 runs from the conserved cysteine through the conserved F or W. The D gene is left open where the match is weak.

CASSLMELAWSHEQFF,TRBV4-1,NA,TRBJ2-1
CASSSGTSMYEQFF,TRBV27,TRBD2,TRBJ2-1
CASSIISQGIINQPQHF,TRBV19,NA,TRBJ1-5
CASSQNQGAGDTQYF,TRBV3-1/TRBV3-2,TRBD1,TRBJ2-3
CASSEQGLGETQYF,TRBV10-1,NA,TRBJ2-5
CASIQGQGGTDTQYF,TRBV5-1,TRBD1,TRBJ2-3
CASRTRVQETQYF,TRBV7-8,NA,TRBJ2-5
CASSLASGTSGSFEQYF,TRBV7-9,TRBD2,TRBJ2-7
CASSSPRVSATEAFF,TRBV7-2,NA,TRBJ1-1
CASSLDLASGTITGELFF,TRBV11-2,TRBD2,TRBJ2-2
CASSQTTGRKETQYF,TRBV3-1/TRBV3-2,NA,TRBJ2-5
CASSGSGTSGEQFF,TRBV7-9,TRBD2,TRBJ2-1